Sequencing of this T cell receptor beta chain was carried out in a study of T-cell reconstitution after alpha-beta-depleted transplantation in children. Study conclusions and caveats: Reportedly, alpha-beta T cells present about two months post-transplant originated from several hundred expanded clones of graft origin. T-cell counts and diversity at one year post-transplant came mainly from newly produced T cells.

Germline V lookup: CDR1 LNHNV, CDR2 YYDKDF (reference sequence). CDR3 size: 17 residues. Trimming took off 1 base at V and 0 bases at J, with 13 bases between the two ends. This clonotype has only a few counts. Its matching antigen is unknown. Using unique molecular identifiers, the investigators prepared the TCRbeta library. In TCRdb, the PCR reads were re-called with MiXCR into one record per CDR3 protein. Found here are approximately 300,000 distinct CDR3 sequences, around 7.1% of them singletons; the top ten hold 8.5% to 9.5%. Sequencing used peripheral blood, obtained 360 days after TCRalphabeta/CD19-depleted stem cell transplant. V is TRBV15 and J is TRBJ1-5; D is unclear. This TCR was sampled from a female patient aged 2-15 years who had a stem cell transplant for Fanconi anemia, so the T cells may come from the graft donor. The CDR3 nucleotides read TGTGCCACCAGCAGAGGATCGGAAGGATATAGCAATCAGCCCCAGCATTTT. Translated, it gives CATSRGSEGYSNQPQHF. Drawing the rest from reference TRBV15 and TRBJ1-5, the complete variable domain is DAMVIQNPRYQVTQFGKPVTLSCSQTLNHNVMYWYQQKSSQAPKLLFHYYDKDFNNEADTPDNFQSRRPNTSFCFLDIRSPGLGDTAMYLCATSRGSEGYSNQPQHFGDGTRLSIL.